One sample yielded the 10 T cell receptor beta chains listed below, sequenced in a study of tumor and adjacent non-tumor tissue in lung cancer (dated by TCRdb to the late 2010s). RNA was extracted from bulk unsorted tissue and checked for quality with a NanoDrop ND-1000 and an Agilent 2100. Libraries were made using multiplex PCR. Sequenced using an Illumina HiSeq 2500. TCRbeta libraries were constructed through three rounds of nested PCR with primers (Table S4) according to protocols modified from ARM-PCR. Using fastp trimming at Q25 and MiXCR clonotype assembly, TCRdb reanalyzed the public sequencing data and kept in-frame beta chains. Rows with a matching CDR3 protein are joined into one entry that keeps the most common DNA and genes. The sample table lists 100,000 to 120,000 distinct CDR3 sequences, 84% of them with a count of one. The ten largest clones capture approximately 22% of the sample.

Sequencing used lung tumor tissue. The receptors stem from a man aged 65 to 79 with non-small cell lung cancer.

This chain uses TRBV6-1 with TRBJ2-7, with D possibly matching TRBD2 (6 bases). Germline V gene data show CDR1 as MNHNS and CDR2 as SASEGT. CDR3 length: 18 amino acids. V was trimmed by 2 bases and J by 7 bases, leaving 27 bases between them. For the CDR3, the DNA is TGTGCCAGCAGTGAACTAGAGGGAGGTCCCTCGACGGCTGGAGAGCAGTACTTC. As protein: CASSELEGGPSTAGEQYF.

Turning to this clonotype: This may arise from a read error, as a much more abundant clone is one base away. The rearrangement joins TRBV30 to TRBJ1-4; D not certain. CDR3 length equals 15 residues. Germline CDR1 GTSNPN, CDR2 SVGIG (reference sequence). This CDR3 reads CAWERERRQNEKLSF. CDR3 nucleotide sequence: TGTGCCTGGGAACGCGAGAGGAGGCAAAATGAAAAACTGTCTTTT.

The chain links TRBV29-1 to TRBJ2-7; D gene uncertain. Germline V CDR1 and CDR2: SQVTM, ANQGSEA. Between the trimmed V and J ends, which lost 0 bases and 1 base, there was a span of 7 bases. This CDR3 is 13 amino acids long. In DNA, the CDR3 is TGCAGCGTTGAAGATATTAAGTCCTACGAGCAGTACTTC. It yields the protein CSVEDIKSYEQYF.

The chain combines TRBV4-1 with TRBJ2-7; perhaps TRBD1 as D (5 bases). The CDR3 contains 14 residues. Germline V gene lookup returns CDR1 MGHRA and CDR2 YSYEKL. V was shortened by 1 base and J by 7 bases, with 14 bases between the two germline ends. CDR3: CASSQGRGFEEQYF. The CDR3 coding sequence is TGCGCCAGCAGCCAAGGAAGGGGTTTTGAAGAGCAGTACTTC.

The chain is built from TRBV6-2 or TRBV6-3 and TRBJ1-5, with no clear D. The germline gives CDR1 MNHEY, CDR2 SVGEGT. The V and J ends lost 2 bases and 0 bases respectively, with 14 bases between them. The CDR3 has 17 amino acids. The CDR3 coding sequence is TGTGCCAGCAGTTACAGGAAGGTCCTCTATAGCAATCAGCCCCAGCATTTT. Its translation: CASSYRKVLYSNQPQHF.

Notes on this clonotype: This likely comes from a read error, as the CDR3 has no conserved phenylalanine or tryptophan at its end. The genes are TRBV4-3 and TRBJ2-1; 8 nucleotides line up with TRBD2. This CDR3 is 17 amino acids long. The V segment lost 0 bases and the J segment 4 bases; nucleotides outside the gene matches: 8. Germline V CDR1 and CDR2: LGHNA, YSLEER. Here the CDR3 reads CASSQDSAGAEYNEQFI. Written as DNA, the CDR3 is TGCGCCAGCAGCCAAGACTCAGCGGGAGCTGAGTACAATGAGCAGTTCATC.

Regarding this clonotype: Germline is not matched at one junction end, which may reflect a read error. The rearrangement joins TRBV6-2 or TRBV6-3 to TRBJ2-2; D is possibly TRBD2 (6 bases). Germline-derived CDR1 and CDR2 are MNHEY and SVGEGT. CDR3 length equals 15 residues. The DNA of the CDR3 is TGTGCAAGCAGGGAAACGGGAGATGTTTCCGGGGAGCTGTTTTTT. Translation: CASRETGDVSGELFF.

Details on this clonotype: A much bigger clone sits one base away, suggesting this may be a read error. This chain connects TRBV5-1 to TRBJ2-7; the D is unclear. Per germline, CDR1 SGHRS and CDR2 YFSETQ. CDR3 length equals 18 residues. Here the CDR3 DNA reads TGCGCCAGCAGCTTCTCCGTGGCCGTCGACCCTTTCTCCTACGATCAGTACTTC. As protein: CASSFSVAVDPFSYDQYF. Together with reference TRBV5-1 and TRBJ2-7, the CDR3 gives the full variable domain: KAGVTQTPRYLIKTRGQQVTLSCSPISGHRSVSWYQQTPGQGLQFLFEYFSETQRNKGNFPGRFSGRQFSNSRSEMNVSTLELGDSALYLCASSFSVAVDPFSYDQYFGPGTRLTVT.

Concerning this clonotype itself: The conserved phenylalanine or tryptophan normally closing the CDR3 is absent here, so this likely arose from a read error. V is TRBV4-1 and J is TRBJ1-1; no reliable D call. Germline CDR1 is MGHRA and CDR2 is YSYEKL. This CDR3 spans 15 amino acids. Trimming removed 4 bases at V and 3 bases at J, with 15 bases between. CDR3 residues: CASSPGTATYTEAFL. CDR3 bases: TGCGCCAGCAGCCCGGGAACGGCGACTTACACTGAAGCTTTCTTA.

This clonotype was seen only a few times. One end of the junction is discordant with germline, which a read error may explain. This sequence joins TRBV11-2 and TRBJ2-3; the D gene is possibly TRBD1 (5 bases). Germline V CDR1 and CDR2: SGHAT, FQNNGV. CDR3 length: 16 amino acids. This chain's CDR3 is CAGSLTQGGSTDTQYF. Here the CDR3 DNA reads TGTGCCGGCAGTTTAACTCAGGGTGGAAGCACAGATACACAGTATTTT. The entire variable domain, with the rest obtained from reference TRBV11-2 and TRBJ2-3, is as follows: EAGVAQSPRYKIIEKRQSVAFWCNPISGHATLYWYQQILGQGPKLLIQFQNNGVVDDSQLPKDRFSAERLKGVDSTLKIQPAKLEDSAVYLCAGSLTQGGSTDTQYFGPGTRLTVL.